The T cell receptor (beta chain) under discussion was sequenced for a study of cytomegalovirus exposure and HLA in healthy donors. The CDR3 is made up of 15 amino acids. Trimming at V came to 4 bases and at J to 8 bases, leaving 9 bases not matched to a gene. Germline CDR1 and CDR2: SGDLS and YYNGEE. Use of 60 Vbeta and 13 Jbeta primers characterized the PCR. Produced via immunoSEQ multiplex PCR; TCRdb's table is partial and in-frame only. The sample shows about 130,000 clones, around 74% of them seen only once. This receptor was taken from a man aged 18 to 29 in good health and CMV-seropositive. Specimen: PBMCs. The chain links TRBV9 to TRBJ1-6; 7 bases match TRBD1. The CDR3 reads CASSPWGTEYSPLHF. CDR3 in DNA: TGTGCCAGCAGCCCATGGGGGACAGAATATTCACCCCTCCACTTT. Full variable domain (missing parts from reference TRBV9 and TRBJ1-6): DSGVTQTPKHLITATGQRVTLRCSPRSGDLSVYWYQQSLDQGLQFLIQYYNGEERAKGNILERFSAQQFPDLHSELNLSSLELGDSALYFCASSPWGTEYSPLHFGNGTRLTVT.